The count of the clone carrying this TCR beta chain is one. What it binds is not known. Adult Caucasians living in Nashville, Tennessee made up all of the donors. The data derive from a study of shared clonotypes between healthy human individuals. Here immunoSEQ multiplex PCR was the method, and the copy in TCRdb shows in-frame clones only, minus some. The table records about 1.1 million clones, around 77% of them present only once. Whole-study results and caveats: Clonotype sharing levels among donors were expected to vary with sequencing depth.

Per germline, CDR1 MNHEY and CDR2 SVGAGI. V was cut by 7 bases and J by 1 base, with 12 bases left in between. This CDR3 is 14 amino acids long. Sequenced input: memory CD4+ T cells from PBMCs. The subset is: CD45RA-negative fraction. V and J are TRBV6-5 and TRBJ2-3; D is possibly TRBD2 (6 bases). The clonotype was recovered from a man in his late teens or twenties in good health. Some clones in this sample may be carry-over from other donors' samples. The CDR3 coding sequence is TGTGCCAGCAAGGTAGCGGCCGGCACAGATACGCAGTATTTT. The encoded protein is CASKVAAGTDTQYF.